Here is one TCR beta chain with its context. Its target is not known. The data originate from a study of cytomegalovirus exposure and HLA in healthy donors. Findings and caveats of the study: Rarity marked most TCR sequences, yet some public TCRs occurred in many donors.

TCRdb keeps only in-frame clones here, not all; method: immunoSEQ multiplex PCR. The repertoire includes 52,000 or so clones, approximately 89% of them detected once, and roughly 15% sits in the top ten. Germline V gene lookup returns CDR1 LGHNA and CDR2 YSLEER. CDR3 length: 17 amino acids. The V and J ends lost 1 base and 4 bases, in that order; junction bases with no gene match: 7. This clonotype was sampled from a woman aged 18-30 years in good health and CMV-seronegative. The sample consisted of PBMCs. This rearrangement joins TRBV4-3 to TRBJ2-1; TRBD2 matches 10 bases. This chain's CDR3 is CASSQGLAGEGYNEQFF. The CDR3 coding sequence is TGCGCCAGCAGCCAAGGCCTAGCGGGAGAGGGGTACAATGAGCAGTTCTTC.